Following are 24 T cell receptor beta chains from one sample sequenced in a study of graft-versus-host responses after intestinal transplantation. The antigens of these receptors remain unknown. The protocol was immunoSEQ multiplex PCR, while the TCRdb copy is restricted to in-frame clones and leaves out a portion. The top ten hold about 17% of the sample, which has tens of thousands of clones, 80% to 85% seen once. Specimen: unstimulated CD8+ T cells sorted from spleen or lymph node cells, collected before intestinal transplant. The receptor source for this set is a human donor who received an intestinal transplant.

The J gene is TRBJ1-3, the V gene TRBV5-8; 7 nucleotides agree with TRBD1. This CDR3 is 17 amino acids long. Germline-derived CDR1 and CDR2 are SGHTS and YDEGEE. V lost 4 bases to trimming and J lost 2 bases; unmatched junction nucleotides: 12. The CDR3 is CASSPLPTGYAGNTIYF. The CDR3 DNA follows: TGTGCCAGCAGCCCCCTTCCGACAGGGTATGCTGGAAACACCATATATTTT. Looking up the rest from reference TRBV5-8 and TRBJ1-3 gives the full variable domain: EAGVTQSPTHLIKTRGQQATLRCSPISGHTSVYWYQQALGLGLQFLLWYDEGEERNRGNFPPRFSGRQFPNYSSELNVNALELEDSALYLCASSPLPTGYAGNTIYFGEGSWLTVV.

The genes are TRBV9 and TRBJ2-5; no definite D call. Judging by the DNA end, TRBJ2-7 fits better; the J call may be wrong. CDR3 length: 15 residues. Germline CDR1 and CDR2: SGDLS and YYNGEE. The CDR3, as DNA: TGTGCCAGCAGCGTAGGGAAAAGCCGGTTCTACGAGCAGTACTTC. Protein product: CASSVGKSRFYEQYF.

The J gene is TRBJ2-7, the V gene TRBV4-1, with 12 nucleotides matching TRBD2. Germline trimming cut 5 bases from V and 7 bases from J; bases unmatched to any gene: 15. This CDR3 spans 17 amino acids. CDR1 MGHRA and CDR2 YSYEKL come from the germline V gene. For the CDR3, the DNA is TGCGCCAGCAGCAAATACCCTAGACTAGCGGGAGATGGGGAGCAGTACTTC. Protein sequence: CASSKYPRLAGDGEQYF.

The chain joins TRBV6-5 to TRBJ2-2; D uncertain. V was shortened by 2 bases and J by 6 bases, with 13 bases between the two germline ends. CDR3 size: 15 residues. From germline, CDR1 is MNHEY and CDR2 SVGAGI. The chain's CDR3 is CASSYGPLGPGELFF. CDR3 sequence (DNA): TGTGCCAGCAGTTACGGACCTCTAGGTCCCGGGGAGCTGTTTTTT.

This sequence joins TRBV4-1 and TRBJ1-2, with a weak D call TRBD1 (5 bases). Germline V CDR1 and CDR2: MGHRA, YSYEKL. The CDR3 totals 14 residues. The V end was cut by 1 base, the J end by 6 bases, with 12 bases between. In DNA form, the CDR3 reads TGCGCCAGCAGCCAAGGGGGCTCTCGGGATGGCTACACCTTC. It translates to CASSQGGSRDGYTF.

The chain couples TRBV28 to TRBJ2-3; either TRBD1 or TRBD2 may supply D (5 bases each). The CDR3 totals 12 residues. The V gene lost 2 bases and the J gene lost 5 bases, with 5 bases spanning the gap. In germline, CDR1 is MDHEN, CDR2 SYDVKM. CDR3: CASSLGGDTQYF. As DNA, the CDR3 is TGTGCCAGCAGTTTAGGGGGAGATACGCAGTATTTT.

The chain couples TRBV19 to TRBJ2-7; perhaps TRBD1 as D (5 bases). V was pared by 3 bases and J by 2 bases, with 14 bases between. The germline V gene encodes CDR1 LNHDA and CDR2 SQIVND (reference sequence). This CDR3 is 15 amino acids long. The CDR3, as DNA: TGTGCCAGTAGTATCAGTTTGGCAGGGCCCTACGAGCAGTACTTC. This codes for CASSISLAGPYEQYF. Supplemented by reference TRBV19 and TRBJ2-7, the full variable domain reads DGGITQSPKYLFRKEGQNVTLSCEQNLNHDAMYWYRQDPGQGLRLIYYSQIVNDFQKGDIAEGYSVSREKKESFPLTVTSAQKNPTAFYLCASSISLAGPYEQYFGPGTRLTVT.

The chain recombines TRBV11-2 with TRBJ2-1; D remains unclear. This CDR3 comprises 12 residues. The V gene lost 0 bases and the J gene lost 8 bases, with 5 bases spanning the gap. The germline V gene has CDR1 SGHAT and CDR2 FQNNGV. The chain's CDR3 is CASSLDWDEQFF. The CDR3 nucleotides read TGTGCCAGCAGCTTAGATTGGGATGAGCAGTTCTTC.

This clone was counted only a few times. The V call is TRBV5-4, the J call TRBJ2-7; TRBD1 or TRBD2 may be the D gene (6 bases each). Germline loops: CDR1 SGHNT, CDR2 YYREEE (reference sequence). With 2 bases removed from V and 6 bases from J, the gap between germline ends came to 9 bases. The CDR3 spans 12 residues. The CDR3 DNA reads TGTGCCAGCAGCTTTGAGGGGGGCGAGCAGTACTTC. Translation gives CASSFEGGEQYF.

The DNA for the CDR3 is TGTGCCAGCAGCTCCACGGAGGCCACTGAAGCTTTCTTT. It is translated as CASSSTEATEAFF. The V gene is TRBV7-9, the J gene TRBJ1-1, with unresolved D. Germline lookup yields CDR1 SEHNR and CDR2 FQNEAQ (reference sequence). The CDR3 consists of 13 residues. The germline V and J ends were trimmed by 4 bases and 4 bases, with 10 bases remaining between them.

J is TRBJ2-5 and V is TRBV4-1; 7 bases align to TRBD1. The CDR3 length is 17 residues. Germline CDR1 MGHRA, CDR2 YSYEKL. V trimming: 0 bases; J trimming: 1 base; junction bases outside the gene matches: 8. The CDR3 sequence is CASSQDGPGQFQETQYF. In DNA, the CDR3 is TGCGCCAGCAGCCAAGACGGACCGGGACAGTTCCAAGAGACCCAGTACTTC.

This clone was observed a single time. This rearrangement joins TRBV14 to TRBJ1-4, with 11 bases lining up with TRBD1. Germline V gene data show CDR1 as SGHDN and CDR2 as FVKESK. The CDR3 has 16 amino acids. The V and J ends lost 0 bases and 8 bases, in that order; junction bases with no gene match: 5. The CDR3 sequence: CASSQEGQGAGEKLFF. Here the CDR3 DNA reads TGTGCCAGCAGCCAAGAAGGACAGGGGGCAGGGGAAAAACTGTTTTTT.

The chain employs TRBV13 and TRBJ2-4; no clear D. Trimming cost V 5 bases and J 3 bases, with 11 bases left between them. The CDR3 contains 14 residues. Germline loops: CDR1 PRHDT, CDR2 FYEKMQ (reference sequence). The CDR3 spells CASSATEVKNIQYF. CDR3 DNA: TGTGCCAGCAGCGCTACAGAGGTCAAAAACATTCAGTACTTC. Using reference TRBV13 and TRBJ2-4 for the parts outside the CDR3, the full variable domain is AAGVIQSPRHLIKEKRETATLKCYPIPRHDTVYWYQQGPGQDPQFLISFYEKMQSDKGSIPDRFSAQQFSDYHSELNMSSLELGDSALYFCASSATEVKNIQYFGAGTRLSVL.

This chain connects TRBV7-6 to TRBJ2-7; D is unresolved. CDR3 length equals 13 residues. Trimming cost V 0 bases and J 5 bases, with 8 bases left between them. The germline gives CDR1 SGHVS, CDR2 FNYEAQ. CDR3 amino acids: CASSLALDDEQYF. The CDR3 DNA reads TGTGCCAGCAGCTTAGCACTTGACGACGAGCAGTACTTC. The full variable domain, in which reference TRBV7-6 and TRBJ2-7 provide the parts outside the CDR3, is GAGVSQSPRYKVTKRGQDVALRCDPISGHVSLYWYRQALGQGPEFLTYFNYEAQQDKSGLPNDRFSAERPEGSISTLTIQRTEQRDSAMYRCASSLALDDEQYFGPGTRLTVT.

This clone was detected only once. The chain is built from TRBV13 and TRBJ1-3; 8 nucleotides align to TRBD1. The V gene end was trimmed by 5 bases and the J gene end by 4 bases; junction bases not matched to a gene: 4. The germline V gene has CDR1 PRHDT and CDR2 FYEKMQ (reference sequence). The CDR3 is 14 amino acids. The CDR3, as DNA: TGTGCCAGCAGCCCTCGGACAGGGGGAAACACCATATATTTT. Translated: CASSPRTGGNTIYF.

This sequence joins TRBV13 and TRBJ1-2, with TRBD1 as a possible D gene (5 bases). CDR3 size: 13 residues. Trimming removed 5 bases at V and 4 bases at J, with 11 bases between. Germline loops: CDR1 PRHDT, CDR2 FYEKMQ (reference sequence). The CDR3 loop reads CASSPGTAYGYTF. The CDR3 region has the DNA TGTGCCAGCAGCCCCGGGACGGCCTATGGCTACACCTTC.

Notes on this clone: This sample includes further DNA sequences coding for the same CDR3. The chain links TRBV19 to TRBJ1-5; 7 nucleotides match TRBD1. Trimming removed 6 bases from V and 10 bases from J; junction bases left unmatched: 9. CDR1 and CDR2 (germline): LNHDA, SQIVND (reference sequence). The CDR3 consists of 13 residues. CDR3 sequence (DNA): TGTGCCAGTAGAAGGACAGGAGTCCAACCCCAGCATTTT. Translated: CASRRTGVQPQHF.

This chain joins TRBV7-6 and TRBJ1-6; D is ambiguous. Germline CDR1 and CDR2: SGHVS and FNYEAQ. V was cut by 0 bases and J by 0 bases, with 9 bases left in between. The CDR3 totals 17 residues. The CDR3 DNA reads as TGTGCCAGCAGCTTAGCCCCGGGAGACTCCTATAATTCACCCCTCCACTTT. This translates into CASSLAPGDSYNSPLHF.

V is TRBV5-1 and J is TRBJ2-7; D is ambiguous. CDR1 is SGHRS and CDR2 is YFSETQ in the germline V gene. The CDR3 has 12 amino acids. Trimming took off 2 bases at V and 1 base at J, with 4 bases between the two ends. Here the CDR3 reads CASSFESYEQYF. In nucleotides, the CDR3 is TGCGCCAGCAGCTTTGAATCCTACGAGCAGTACTTC.

This clone was detected only a few times. This sequence joins TRBV6-6 and TRBJ2-7; D gene unclear. CDR3 length: 14 amino acids. V was trimmed by 2 bases and J by 2 bases, leaving 10 bases between them. The germline gives CDR1 MNHNY, CDR2 SVGAGI (reference sequence). CDR3 DNA: TGTGCCAGCAGTTACGTAGCCAGCCCCTACGAGCAGTACTTC. It specifies CASSYVASPYEQYF.

In DNA form, the CDR3 reads TGTGCCAGCAGCCGCGGGGGGGCAATCGCCTACGAGCAGTACTTC. Translated: CASSRGGAIAYEQYF. This rearrangement joins TRBV7-9 to TRBJ2-7; 9 bases are shared with TRBD2. The CDR3 contains 15 residues. Trimming took 5 bases from V and 2 from J; bases not matched to a gene: 7. Germline assignment: CDR1 SEHNR and CDR2 FQNEAQ (reference sequence).

The CDR3 region has the DNA TGTGCCAGCAGCAAATCTACGGGGGCAAGCGGGACCCAGTACTTC. Translation gives CASSKSTGASGTQYF. The chain couples TRBV27 to TRBJ2-5; D is possibly TRBD1 or TRBD2 (6 bases each). The CDR3 covers 15 residues. The germline V and J ends were trimmed by 6 bases and 7 bases, with 21 bases remaining between them. In germline, CDR1 is MNHEY, CDR2 SMNVEV (reference sequence).

This chain links TRBV13 with TRBJ2-7; 12 positions match TRBD1. The trim removed 3 bases at V and 2 bases at J, leaving 14 bases unmatched. Germline CDR1 and CDR2: PRHDT and FYEKMQ (reference sequence). This CDR3 has 19 amino acids. The CDR3 DNA follows: TGTGCCAGCAGCTTTAGTTTTGGGACAGGGGGCACGCTTACCTACGAGCAGTACTTC. It yields the protein CASSFSFGTGGTLTYEQYF.

The chain recombines TRBV6-5 with TRBJ2-1, with D unclear. The length of the CDR3 is 13 residues. The V end was cut by 8 bases, the J end by 2 bases, with 10 bases between. From germline, CDR1 is MNHEY and CDR2 SVGAGI. CDR3 sequence reads: CASGPGPYNEQFF. DNA for the CDR3: TGTGCCAGCGGCCCGGGCCCCTACAATGAGCAGTTCTTC.